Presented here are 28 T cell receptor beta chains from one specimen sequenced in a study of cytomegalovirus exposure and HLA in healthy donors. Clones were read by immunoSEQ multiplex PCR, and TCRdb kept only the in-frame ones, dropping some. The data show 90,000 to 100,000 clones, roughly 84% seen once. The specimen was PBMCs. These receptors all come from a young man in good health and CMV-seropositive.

The CDR3 DNA follows: TGTGCCAGCAGTGAGCCCGGTTTTCAGGGGAACAATGAGCAGTTCTTC. Amino acid sequence: CASSEPGFQGNNEQFF. This chain links TRBV25-1 with TRBJ2-1; TRBD1 is a possible D gene (6 bases). The CDR3 contains 16 residues. Per the germline V gene, CDR1 is MGHDK and CDR2 is SYGVNS. Trimming cost V 3 bases and J 5 bases, with 17 bases left between them.

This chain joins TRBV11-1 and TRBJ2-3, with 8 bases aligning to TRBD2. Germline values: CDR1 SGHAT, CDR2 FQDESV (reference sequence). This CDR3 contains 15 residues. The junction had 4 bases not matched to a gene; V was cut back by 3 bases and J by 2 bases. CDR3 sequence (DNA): TGTGCCAGCAGCTTCGGGAGGGCCGACACAGATACGCAGTATTTT. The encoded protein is CASSFGRADTDTQYF.

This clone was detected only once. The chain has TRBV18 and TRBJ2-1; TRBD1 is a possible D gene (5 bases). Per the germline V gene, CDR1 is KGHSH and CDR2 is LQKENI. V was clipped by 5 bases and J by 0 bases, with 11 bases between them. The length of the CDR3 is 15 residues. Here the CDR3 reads CASSEDTHSYNEQFF. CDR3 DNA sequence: TGTGCCAGCTCAGAGGACACCCACTCCTACAATGAGCAGTTCTTC.

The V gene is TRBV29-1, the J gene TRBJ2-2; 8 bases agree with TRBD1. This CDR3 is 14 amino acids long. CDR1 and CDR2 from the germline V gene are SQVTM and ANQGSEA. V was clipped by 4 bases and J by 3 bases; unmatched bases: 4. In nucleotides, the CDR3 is TGCAGCGTTGGTCAGACAGGGGACACCGGGGAGCTGTTTTTT. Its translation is CSVGQTGDTGELFF.

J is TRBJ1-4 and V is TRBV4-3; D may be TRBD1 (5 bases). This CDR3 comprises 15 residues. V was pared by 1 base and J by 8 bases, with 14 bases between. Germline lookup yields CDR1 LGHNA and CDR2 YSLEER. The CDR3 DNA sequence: TGCGCCAGCAGCCAAGGAGGAGGGACGACCGAAAAACTGTTTTTT. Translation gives CASSQGGGTTEKLFF.

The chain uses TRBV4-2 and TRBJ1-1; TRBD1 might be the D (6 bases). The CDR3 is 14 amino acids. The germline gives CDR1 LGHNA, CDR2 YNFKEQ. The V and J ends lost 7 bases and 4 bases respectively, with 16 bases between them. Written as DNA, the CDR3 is TGTGCCAGCACCCCTACAAGGGGGGGCACTGAAGCTTTCTTT. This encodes CASTPTRGGTEAFF.

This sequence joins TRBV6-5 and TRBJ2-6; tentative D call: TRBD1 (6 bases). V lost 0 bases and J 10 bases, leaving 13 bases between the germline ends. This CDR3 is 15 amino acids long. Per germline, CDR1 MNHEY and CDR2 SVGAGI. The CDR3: CASSYSRTDQNVLTF. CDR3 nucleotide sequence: TGTGCCAGCAGTTACTCGAGGACAGATCAAAACGTCCTGACTTTC.

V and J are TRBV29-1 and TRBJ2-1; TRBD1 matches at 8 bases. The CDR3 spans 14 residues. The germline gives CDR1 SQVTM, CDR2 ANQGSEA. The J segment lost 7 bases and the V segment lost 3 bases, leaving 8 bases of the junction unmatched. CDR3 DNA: TGCAGCGTTGACAGGCAGGGGGCTGGAAATGAGCAGTTCTTC. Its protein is CSVDRQGAGNEQFF.

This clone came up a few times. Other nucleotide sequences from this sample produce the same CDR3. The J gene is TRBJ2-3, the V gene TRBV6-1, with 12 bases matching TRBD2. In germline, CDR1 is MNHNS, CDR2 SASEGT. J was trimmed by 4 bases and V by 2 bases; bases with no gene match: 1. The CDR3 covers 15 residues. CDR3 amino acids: CASSELAGGPDTQYF. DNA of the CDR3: TGTGCCAGCAGTGAACTAGCGGGAGGGCCAGATACGCAGTATTTT.

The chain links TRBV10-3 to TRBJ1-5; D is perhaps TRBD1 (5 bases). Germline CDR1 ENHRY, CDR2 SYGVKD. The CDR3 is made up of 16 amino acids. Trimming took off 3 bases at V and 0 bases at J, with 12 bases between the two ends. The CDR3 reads CAISDRAGYSNQPQHF. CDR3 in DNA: TGTGCCATCAGTGACAGGGCAGGGTATAGCAATCAGCCCCAGCATTTT.

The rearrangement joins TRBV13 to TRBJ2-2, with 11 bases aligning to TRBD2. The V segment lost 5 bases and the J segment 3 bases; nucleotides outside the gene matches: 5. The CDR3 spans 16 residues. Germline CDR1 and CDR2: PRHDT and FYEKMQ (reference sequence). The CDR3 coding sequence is TGTGCCAGCAGCCAAACTAGCGGGAGCTACACCGGGGAGCTGTTTTTT. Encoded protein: CASSQTSGSYTGELFF.

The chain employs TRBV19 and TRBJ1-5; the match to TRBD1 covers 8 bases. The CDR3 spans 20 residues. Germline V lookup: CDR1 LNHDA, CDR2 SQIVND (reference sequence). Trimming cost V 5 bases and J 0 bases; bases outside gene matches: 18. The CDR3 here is CASSGVGDRRFPNSNQPQHF. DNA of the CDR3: TGTGCCAGTAGTGGGGTAGGGGACAGGCGGTTCCCAAATAGCAATCAGCCCCAGCATTTT.

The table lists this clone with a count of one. CDR3 region: CASSLAGRSNQPQHF. The CDR3 nucleotides are TGTGCCAGCAGCTTGGCGGGAAGGAGCAATCAGCCCCAGCATTTT. The chain recombines TRBV7-8 with TRBJ1-5; no firm D call. This CDR3 contains 15 residues. Between the trimmed V and J ends, which lost 3 bases and 1 base, there was a span of 10 bases. Looked up from germline, CDR1 is SGHVS and CDR2 is FQNEAQ.

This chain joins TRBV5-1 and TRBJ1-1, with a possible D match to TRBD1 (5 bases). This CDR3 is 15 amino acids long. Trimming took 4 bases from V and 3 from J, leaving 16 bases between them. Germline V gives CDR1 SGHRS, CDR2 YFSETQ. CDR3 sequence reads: CASSTPGRVDTEAFF. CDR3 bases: TGCGCCAGCAGCACCCCAGGGAGGGTGGACACTGAAGCTTTCTTT.

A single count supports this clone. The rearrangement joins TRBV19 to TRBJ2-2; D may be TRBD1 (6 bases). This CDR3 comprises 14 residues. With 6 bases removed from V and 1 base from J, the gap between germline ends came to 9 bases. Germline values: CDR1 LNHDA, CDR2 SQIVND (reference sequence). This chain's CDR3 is CASSLGQNTGELFF. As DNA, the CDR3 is TGTGCCAGTAGCCTGGGACAGAACACCGGGGAGCTGTTTTTT. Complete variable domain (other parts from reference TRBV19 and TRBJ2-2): DGGITQSPKYLFRKEGQNVTLSCEQNLNHDAMYWYRQDPGQGLRLIYYSQIVNDFQKGDIAEGYSVSREKKESFPLTVTSAQKNPTAFYLCASSLGQNTGELFFGEGSRLTVL.

The CDR3 sequence is CASSEGLAERIYNEQFF. DNA of the CDR3: TGTGCCAGCAGTGAAGGACTAGCGGAGCGTATATACAATGAGCAGTTCTTC. The chain links TRBV6-1 to TRBJ2-1; 9 nucleotides line up with TRBD2. Germline CDR1 and CDR2: MNHNS and SASEGT. The CDR3 runs 17 residues. The trim removed 1 base at V and 4 bases at J, leaving 8 bases unmatched.

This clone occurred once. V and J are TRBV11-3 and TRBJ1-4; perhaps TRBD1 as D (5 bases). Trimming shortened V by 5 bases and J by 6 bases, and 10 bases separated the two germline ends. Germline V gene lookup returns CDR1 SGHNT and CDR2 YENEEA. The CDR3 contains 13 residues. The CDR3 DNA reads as TGTGCCAGCAGCCGTCAGGGCGATGAAAAACTGTTTTTT. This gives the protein CASSRQGDEKLFF.

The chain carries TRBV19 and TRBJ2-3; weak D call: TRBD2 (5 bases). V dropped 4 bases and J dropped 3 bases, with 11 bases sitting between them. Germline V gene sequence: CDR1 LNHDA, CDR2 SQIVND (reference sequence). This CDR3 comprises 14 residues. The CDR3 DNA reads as TGTGCCAGTAGTAACGAGGGTTGGACAGATACGCAGTATTTT. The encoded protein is CASSNEGWTDTQYF.

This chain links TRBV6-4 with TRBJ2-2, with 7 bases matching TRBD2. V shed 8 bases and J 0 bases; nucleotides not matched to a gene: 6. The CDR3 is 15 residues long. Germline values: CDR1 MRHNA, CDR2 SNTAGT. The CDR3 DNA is TGTGCCAGCCGAGGAAGCGGGACGAACACCGGGGAGCTGTTTTTT. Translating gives CASRGSGTNTGELFF.

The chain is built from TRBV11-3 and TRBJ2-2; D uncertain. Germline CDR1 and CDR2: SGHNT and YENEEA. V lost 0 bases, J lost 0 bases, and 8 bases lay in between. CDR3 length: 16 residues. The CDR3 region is CASSLEGTSNTGELFF. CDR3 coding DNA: TGTGCCAGCAGCTTAGAGGGCACCTCGAACACCGGGGAGCTGTTTTTT. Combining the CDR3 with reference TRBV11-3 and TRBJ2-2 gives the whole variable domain EAGVVQSPRYKIIEKKQPVAFWCNPISGHNTLYWYLQNLGQGPELLIRYENEEAVDDSQLPKDRFSAERLKGVDSTLKIQPAELGDSAVYLCASSLEGTSNTGELFFGEGSRLTVL.

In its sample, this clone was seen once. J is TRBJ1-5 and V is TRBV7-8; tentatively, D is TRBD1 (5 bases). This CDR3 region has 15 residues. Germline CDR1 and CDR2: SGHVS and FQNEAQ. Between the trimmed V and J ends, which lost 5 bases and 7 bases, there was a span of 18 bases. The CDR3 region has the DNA TGTGCCAGCAGCCTCTACGGGGGGAGCCACCAGCCCCAGCATTTT. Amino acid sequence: CASSLYGGSHQPQHF.

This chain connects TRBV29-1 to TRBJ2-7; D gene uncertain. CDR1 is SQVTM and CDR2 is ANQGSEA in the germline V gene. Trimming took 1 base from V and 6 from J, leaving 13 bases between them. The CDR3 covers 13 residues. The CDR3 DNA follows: TGCAGCGTTGAAGTGAACAGCCGTCCCGAGCAGTACTTC. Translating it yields CSVEVNSRPEQYF.

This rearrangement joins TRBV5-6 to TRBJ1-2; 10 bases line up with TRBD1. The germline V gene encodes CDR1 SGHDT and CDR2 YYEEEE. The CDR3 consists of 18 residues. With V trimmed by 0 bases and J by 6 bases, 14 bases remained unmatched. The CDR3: CASSLVPRTTGGTDGYTF. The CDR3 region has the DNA TGTGCCAGCAGCTTGGTACCCCGCACGACAGGGGGCACGGATGGCTACACCTTC. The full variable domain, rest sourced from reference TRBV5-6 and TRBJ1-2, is DAGVTQSPTHLIKTRGQQVTLRCSPKSGHDTVSWYQQALGQGPQFIFQYYEEEERQRGNFPDRFSGHQFPNYSSELNVNALLLGDSALYLCASSLVPRTTGGTDGYTFGSGTRLTVV.

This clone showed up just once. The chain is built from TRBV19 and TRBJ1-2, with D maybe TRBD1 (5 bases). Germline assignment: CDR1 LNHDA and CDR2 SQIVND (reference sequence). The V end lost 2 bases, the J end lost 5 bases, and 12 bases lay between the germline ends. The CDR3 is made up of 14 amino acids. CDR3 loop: CASSIRSGPYGYTF. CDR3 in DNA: TGTGCCAGTAGTATACGGTCAGGGCCATATGGCTACACCTTC.

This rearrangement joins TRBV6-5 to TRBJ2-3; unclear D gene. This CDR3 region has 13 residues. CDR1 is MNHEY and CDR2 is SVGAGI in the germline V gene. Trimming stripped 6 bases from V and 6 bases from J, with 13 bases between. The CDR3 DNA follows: TGTGCCAGCAGGAGTCTTAATCGGGATACGCAGTATTTT. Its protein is CASRSLNRDTQYF.

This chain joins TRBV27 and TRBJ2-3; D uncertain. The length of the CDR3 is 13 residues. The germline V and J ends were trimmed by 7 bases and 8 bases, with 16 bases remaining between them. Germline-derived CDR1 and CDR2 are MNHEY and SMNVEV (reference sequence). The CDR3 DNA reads TGTGCCAGCACCCCTGTCGGTTTTGGTACGCAGTATTTT. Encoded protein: CASTPVGFGTQYF.

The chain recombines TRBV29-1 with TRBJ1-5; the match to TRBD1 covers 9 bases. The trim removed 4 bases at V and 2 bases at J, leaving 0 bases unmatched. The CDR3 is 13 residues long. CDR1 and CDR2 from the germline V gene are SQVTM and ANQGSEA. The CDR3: CSVGQGGNQPQHF. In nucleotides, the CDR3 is TGCAGCGTTGGACAGGGGGGCAATCAGCCCCAGCATTTT.

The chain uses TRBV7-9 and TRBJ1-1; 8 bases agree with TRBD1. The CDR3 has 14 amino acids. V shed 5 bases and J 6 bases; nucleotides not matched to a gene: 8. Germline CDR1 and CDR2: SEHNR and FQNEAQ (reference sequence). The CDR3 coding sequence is TGTGCCAGCAGCCCGGGACAGGCGCCTTCTGAAGCTTTCTTT. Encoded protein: CASSPGQAPSEAFF.